This entry lists 13 T cell receptor beta chains sequenced from one sample in a study of identical twins. One entry per CDR3 protein, called by TCRdb with MiXCR from the 5' RACE reads. The data hold approximately 500,000 distinct CDR3 sequences, with 15% observed a single time. These data also formed part of another study, on yellow fever vaccine responses in identical twins.

The sample was CD4+ T cells sorted from blood. The source of these receptors is a woman aged 18-35 years in good health.

The chain is built from TRBV12-3 or TRBV12-4 and TRBJ2-7; D is uncertain. V lost 3 bases and J lost 2, with 11 bases in between. This CDR3 contains 14 residues. The CDR3 spells CASSFIGPAYEQYF. CDR3 nucleotides: TGTGCCAGCAGTTTCATTGGACCGGCCTACGAGCAGTACTTC.

The chain combines TRBV12-3 or TRBV12-4 with TRBJ2-3; tentatively, D is TRBD1 or TRBD2 (5 bases each). V gave up 4 bases and J gave up 2 bases, with 13 bases separating them. The CDR3 runs to 15 residues. The CDR3 reads CASSSLRDPTDTQYF. The DNA for the CDR3 is TGTGCCAGCAGTTCCCTCCGGGACCCCACAGATACGCAGTATTTT.

As DNA, the CDR3 is TGCGCCAGCACCTGGACGGGACTGAACACTGAAGCTTTCTTT. Protein: CASTWTGLNTEAFF. This sequence joins TRBV5-1 and TRBJ1-1; D is possibly TRBD1 (5 bases). This CDR3 region has 14 residues. V shed 6 bases and J shed 0 bases, with 12 bases lying between them. CDR1 is SGHRS and CDR2 is YFSETQ in the germline V gene.

This clonotype showed up just a few times. This chain links TRBV12-3 or TRBV12-4 with TRBJ2-1; D is perhaps TRBD1 (5 bases). The V end was cut by 5 bases, the J end by 8 bases, with 10 bases between. The CDR3 has 12 amino acids. The chain's CDR3 is CASSTRQHEQFF. CDR3 in DNA: TGTGCCAGCAGTACGAGACAGCATGAGCAGTTCTTC.

The rearrangement uses TRBV10-3 and TRBJ2-2; a weak D match, TRBD1 (6 bases). V was cut by 10 bases and J by 1 base, with 16 bases left in between. The CDR3 covers 15 residues. The germline V gene has CDR1 ENHRY and CDR2 SYGVKD. CDR3 sequence: CASPTGTRNTGELFF. In nucleotides, the CDR3 is TGTGCCAGTCCTACCGGGACACGGAACACCGGGGAGCTGTTTTTT.

This clonotype was counted between two and nine times. V and J are TRBV20-1 and TRBJ2-5; 9 nucleotides line up with TRBD1. Germline lookup yields CDR1 DFQATT and CDR2 SNEGSKA (reference sequence). Germline trimming cut 2 bases from V and 1 base from J; bases unmatched to any gene: 17. This CDR3 has 19 residues. CDR3 DNA: TGCAGTGCTAGATCGGACAGGGGCAGACTGGTCAAGATCCAAGAGACCCAGTACTTC. This gives the protein CSARSDRGRLVKIQETQYF.

V usage is TRBV5-1 and J usage is TRBJ2-3; maybe TRBD2 (6 bases). CDR1 is SGHRS and CDR2 is YFSETQ in the germline V gene. The CDR3 runs 14 residues. Trimming took off 4 bases at V and 4 bases at J, with 13 bases between the two ends. The CDR3 coding sequence is TGCGCCAGCAGCCCGGAGGGCGGGCCAGATACGCAGTATTTT. This sequence encodes CASSPEGGPDTQYF.

The chain links TRBV7-2 to TRBJ1-2; no firm D call. Germline V gene data show CDR1 as SGHTA and CDR2 as FQGNSA. V lost 0 bases and J lost 0, with 11 bases in between. This CDR3 is 16 amino acids long. This CDR3 reads CASSLATSPTNYGYTF. CDR3 bases: TGTGCCAGCAGCTTAGCCACTTCTCCCACTAACTATGGCTACACCTTC. The full variable domain, in which reference TRBV7-2 and TRBJ1-2 provide the parts outside the CDR3, is GAGVSQSPSNKVTEKGKDVELRCDPISGHTALYWYRQSLGQGLEFLIYFQGNSAPDKSGLPSDRFSAERTGGSVSTLTIQRTQQEDSAVYLCASSLATSPTNYGYTFGSGTRLTVV.

This clonotype has only a few counts. This rearrangement joins TRBV6-1 to TRBJ1-1; 7 bases map to TRBD1. The J segment lost 1 base and the V segment lost 10 bases, leaving 12 bases of the junction unmatched. Germline V gives CDR1 MNHNS, CDR2 SASEGT. The CDR3 contains 15 residues. The CDR3 spells CATSGTVDSNTEAFF. Written as DNA, the CDR3 is TGTGCCACCTCCGGGACAGTCGACTCGAACACTGAAGCTTTCTTT.

Only a few counts were recorded for this clonotype. The chain carries TRBV9 and TRBJ2-2; maybe TRBD2 (5 bases). Germline CDR1 reads SGDLS; CDR2 reads YYNGEE. Trimming took off 3 bases at V and 6 bases at J, with 15 bases between the two ends. This CDR3 contains 15 residues. CDR3 region: CASSAPGLAAGELFF. The CDR3 nucleotides read TGTGCCAGCAGCGCCCCCGGGCTAGCCGCCGGGGAGCTGTTTTTT.

This clonotype was seen a handful of times. J is TRBJ1-1 and V is TRBV27; no clear D gene. The length of the CDR3 is 13 residues. CDR1 is MNHEY, CDR2 SMNVEV, per germline (reference sequence). V was trimmed by 1 base and J by 1 base, leaving 4 bases between them. The CDR3 region has the DNA TGTGCCAGCAGTTTATTGTCGAACACTGAAGCTTTCTTT. Translation: CASSLLSNTEAFF.

The chain joins TRBV10-3 to TRBJ1-1; 7 bases are a match to TRBD1. The CDR3 sequence is 17 residues long. The V and J ends lost 3 bases and 5 bases, in that order; junction bases with no gene match: 15. Germline V gene data show CDR1 as ENHRY and CDR2 as SYGVKD. CDR3 region: CAISEMGQQLLGTEAFF. In nucleotides, the CDR3 is TGTGCCATCAGTGAAATGGGACAGCAACTCTTGGGGACTGAAGCTTTCTTT.

In its sample, this clonotype was seen a few times. The chain couples TRBV2 to TRBJ2-3, with 9 bases identical to TRBD2. Germline assignment: CDR1 SNHLY and CDR2 FYNNEI. The CDR3 has 16 amino acids. V lost 6 bases, J lost 6 bases, and 13 bases stayed unmatched. The CDR3 spells CASSISGGPPPDTQYF. CDR3 bases: TGTGCCAGCAGCATTAGCGGGGGCCCTCCCCCCGATACGCAGTATTTT.